These 5 T cell receptor beta chains share one sample of origin, sequenced in a study of identical twins (dated by TCRdb to the mid-2010s). Library creation used 5' RACE. The data were produced on an Illumina HiSeq 2000. TCRdb took the public reads, trimmed them with fastp at Q25, ran MiXCR for clone calling and kept in-frame beta chains. CDR3 protein duplicates are merged, each entry listing the most common genes and DNA. The table for this sample lists roughly 470,000 distinct CDR3 sequences; 14% of them were counted only once. Of the sample, approximately 1% falls within the top ten clones. These same records also appear under a second study, on yellow fever vaccine responses in identical twins.

The sequenced sample consisted of CD4+ T cells sorted from blood. The receptors were gathered from a young woman in good health.

V is TRBV7-9 and J is TRBJ2-7, with D perhaps TRBD2 (6 bases). Trimming took 2 bases from V and 4 from J, leaving 9 bases between them. Germline CDR1 is SEHNR and CDR2 is FQNEAQ (reference sequence). CDR3 length equals 13 residues. CDR3 sequence reads: CASSLPGRYEQYF. The CDR3 region has the DNA TGTGCCAGCAGCTTACCAGGGAGGTACGAGCAGTACTTC.

This clonotype has just a few counts. V gene TRBV2 combines with J gene TRBJ2-5; D uncertain. Trimming left V 6 bases short and J 2 bases short, with 10 bases between. There are 13 residues in the CDR3. Per germline, CDR1 SNHLY and CDR2 FYNNEI. This chain's CDR3 is CASSGARQETQYF. The CDR3 nucleotides read TGTGCCAGCAGCGGTGCGAGACAAGAGACCCAGTACTTC.

The rearrangement joins TRBV21-1 to TRBJ2-1; TRBD2, the D gene given by the table, was not confirmed from the DNA. TRBV21-1 is described as a pseudogene. This CDR3 has 21 residues. CDR3 protein: CASSNSQRGGGRNSSYNEQFF. The DNA for the CDR3 is TGTGCCAGCAGCAATTCCCAGCGGGGAGGAGGGCGGAATAGCTCCTACAATGAGCAGTTCTTC.

This sequence joins TRBV7-2 and TRBJ2-6; tentative D call: TRBD1 (6 bases). Trimming cost V 7 bases and J 2 bases, with 12 bases left between them. Germline V gene data show CDR1 as SGHTA and CDR2 as FQGNSA. The CDR3 is 15 amino acids. The CDR3, as DNA: TGTGCCAGCAAGGAGAACAGGGCTGGGGCCAACGTCCTGACTTTC. Protein: CASKENRAGANVLTF.

For the CDR3, the DNA is TGTGCCAGCAGGCGAGACCCGGGGTACGAGCAGTACTTC. Its translation is CASRRDPGYEQYF. This chain links TRBV6-5 with TRBJ2-7, with D maybe TRBD2 (5 bases). CDR3 size: 13 residues. Trimming removed 6 bases from V and 4 bases from J, with 13 bases in between. Germline V gene data show CDR1 as MNHEY and CDR2 as SVGAGI.